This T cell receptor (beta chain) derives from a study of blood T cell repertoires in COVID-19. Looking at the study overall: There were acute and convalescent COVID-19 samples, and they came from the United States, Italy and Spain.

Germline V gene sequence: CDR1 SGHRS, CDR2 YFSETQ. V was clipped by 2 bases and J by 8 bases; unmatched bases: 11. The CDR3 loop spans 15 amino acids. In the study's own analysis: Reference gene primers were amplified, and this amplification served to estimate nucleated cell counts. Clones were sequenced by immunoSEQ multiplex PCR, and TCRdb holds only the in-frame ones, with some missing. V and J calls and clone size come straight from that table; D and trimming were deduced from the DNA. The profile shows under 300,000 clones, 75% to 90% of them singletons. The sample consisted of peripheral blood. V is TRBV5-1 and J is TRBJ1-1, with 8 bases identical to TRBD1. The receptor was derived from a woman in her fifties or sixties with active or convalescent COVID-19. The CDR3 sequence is CASSLESGQGAEAFF. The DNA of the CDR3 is TGCGCCAGCAGCTTAGAATCTGGTCAGGGGGCCGAAGCTTTCTTT.